This T cell receptor beta chain stems from a study of T-cell memory formation after mild COVID-19. On the study more broadly: Among the donors, TCR clusters were largely specific to each donor. Study-level points and caveats: Memory cells collected pre-infection included some clones that later responded, suggesting cross-reactive memory joined. Clones shrinking from day 15 to 85 showed even CD4/CD8 mixes; later expanders tilted CD4+. SARS-CoV-2 specificity was not confirmed for second-wave clones peaking on day 37.

This clonotype was seen a handful of times. Its antigen is not identified. CDR3 length: 15 amino acids. The germline CDR1 and CDR2 sequences are LGHNA and YSLEER. Trimming pared 5 bases from V and 0 bases from J, leaving 11 bases between. In TCRdb, the 5' RACE reads were re-called with MiXCR into one record per CDR3 protein. The sample includes about half a million distinct CDR3 sequences, roughly 20% of them seen just once. The material sequenced was PBMCs or a T cell subset sorted from them (not recorded which). The chain uses TRBV4-3 and TRBJ1-5; D uncertain. This sequence was found in an adult woman who had mild COVID-19 (a few samples of this study predate the infection). Cell type and time point are not known. The DNA of the CDR3 is TGCGCCAGCAGCGCAGGAAAATATAGCAATCAGCCCCAGCATTTT. Translating it yields CASSAGKYSNQPQHF.